This T cell receptor beta chain originates from a study of cytomegalovirus exposure and HLA in healthy donors. Study as a whole: An early release of data contained 80 million to 85 million unique TCRs, which came from HLA-typed donors.

V gave up 2 bases and J gave up 5 bases, with 7 bases separating them. Germline V gives CDR1 MGHRA, CDR2 YSYEKL. There are 13 residues in the CDR3. Amplification used 60 Vbeta primers and 13 Jbeta primers. This table comes from immunoSEQ multiplex PCR, and its TCRdb copy is limited to in-frame clones, with some not included. The sample lists about 130,000 clones; about 64% were seen once. The gene calls are TRBV4-1 and TRBJ1-5; D is possibly TRBD1 (6 bases). Sequenced material: PBMCs. The receptor was derived from a woman in her thirties or forties in good health and CMV-seronegative. CDR3 amino acids: CASSQRQDQPQHF. Written as DNA, the CDR3 is TGCGCCAGCAGCCAAAGACAGGATCAGCCCCAGCATTTT.